The T cell receptor (beta chain) described here comes from a study of cytomegalovirus exposure and HLA in healthy donors. Looking at the study overall: Around 77% of 300 to 450 genotyped donors fell in the Caucasian-associated ancestry cluster. The study, taken as a whole, reports: Highly shared sequence variants in one cluster were likely a sequencing artifact. Cytomegalovirus status was reportedly diagnosed by the classifier with high specificity and sensitivity.

The germline gives CDR1 MNHNS, CDR2 SASEGT. The CDR3 runs to 12 residues. Trimming removed 6 bases at V and 15 bases at J, with 18 bases between. Each donor's status was that of a healthy bone marrow donor. Points on this clone: What it binds is not known.

The PCR had 60 Vbeta and 13 Jbeta primers. Sequencing was performed with immunoSEQ multiplex PCR; in TCRdb, only in-frame clones are kept and a portion is missing. The sample lists 130,000 to 150,000 clones; about four fifths were seen once. This chain links TRBV6-1 with TRBJ2-1, with D possibly matching TRBD1 (5 bases). The receptor was isolated from a young man in good health and CMV-seronegative. Input material: PBMCs. As DNA, the CDR3 is TGTGCCAGCAGGCCCATGGGCAAGGGGCCGTTCTTC. Residues: CASRPMGKGPFF.